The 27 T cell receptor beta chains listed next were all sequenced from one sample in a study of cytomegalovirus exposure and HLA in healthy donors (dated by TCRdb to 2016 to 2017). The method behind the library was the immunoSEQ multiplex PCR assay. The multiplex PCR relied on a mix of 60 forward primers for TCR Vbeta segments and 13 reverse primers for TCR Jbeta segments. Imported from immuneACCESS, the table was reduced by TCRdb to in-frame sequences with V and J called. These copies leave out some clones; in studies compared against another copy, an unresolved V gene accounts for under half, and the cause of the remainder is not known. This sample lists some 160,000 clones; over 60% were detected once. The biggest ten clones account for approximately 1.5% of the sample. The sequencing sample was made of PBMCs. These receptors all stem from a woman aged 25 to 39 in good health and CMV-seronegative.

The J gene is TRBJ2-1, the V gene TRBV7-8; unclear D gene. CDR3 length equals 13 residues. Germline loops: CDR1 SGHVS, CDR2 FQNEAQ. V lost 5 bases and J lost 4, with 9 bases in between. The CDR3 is CASSVDSYNEQFF. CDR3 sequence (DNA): TGTGCCAGCAGCGTAGACTCTTACAATGAGCAGTTCTTC.

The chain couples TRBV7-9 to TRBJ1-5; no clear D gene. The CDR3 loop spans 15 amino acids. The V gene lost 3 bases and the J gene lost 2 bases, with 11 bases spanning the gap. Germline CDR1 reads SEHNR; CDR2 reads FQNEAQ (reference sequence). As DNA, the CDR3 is TGTGCCAGCAGCTTCGGACCTAGCCGCAATCAGCCCCAGCATTTT. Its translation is CASSFGPSRNQPQHF.

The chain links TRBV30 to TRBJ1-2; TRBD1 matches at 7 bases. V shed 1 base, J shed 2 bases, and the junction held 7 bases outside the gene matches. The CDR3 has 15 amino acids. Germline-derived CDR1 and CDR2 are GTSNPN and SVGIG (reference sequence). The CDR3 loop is CAWSALGQTNYGYTF. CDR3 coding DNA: TGTGCCTGGAGTGCCTTGGGACAGACAAACTATGGCTACACCTTC. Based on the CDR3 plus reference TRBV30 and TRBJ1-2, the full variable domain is SQTIHQWPATLVQPVGSPLSLECTVEGTSNPNLYWYRQAAGRGLQLLFYSVGIGQISSEVPQNLSASRPQDRQFILSSKKLLLSDSGFYLCAWSALGQTNYGYTFGSGTRLTVV.

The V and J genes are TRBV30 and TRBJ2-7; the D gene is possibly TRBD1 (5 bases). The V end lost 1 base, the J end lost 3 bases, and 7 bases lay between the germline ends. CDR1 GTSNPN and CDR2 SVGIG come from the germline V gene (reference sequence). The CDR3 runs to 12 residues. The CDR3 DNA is TGTGCCTGGAGTGGCAGGGTCTACGAGCAGTACTTC. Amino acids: CAWSGRVYEQYF.

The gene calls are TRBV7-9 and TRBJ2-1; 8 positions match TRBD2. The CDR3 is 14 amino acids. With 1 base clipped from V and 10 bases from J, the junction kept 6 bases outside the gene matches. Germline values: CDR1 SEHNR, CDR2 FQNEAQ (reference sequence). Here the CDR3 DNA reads TGTGCCAGCAGCTTAGACGGGGGGGCAAGGGAGCAGTTCTTC. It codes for CASSLDGGAREQFF.

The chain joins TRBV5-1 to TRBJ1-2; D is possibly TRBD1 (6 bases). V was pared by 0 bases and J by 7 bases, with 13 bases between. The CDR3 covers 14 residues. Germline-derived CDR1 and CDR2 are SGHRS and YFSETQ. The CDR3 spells CASSLVAGEGGYTF. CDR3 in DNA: TGCGCCAGCAGCTTGGTGGCAGGGGAAGGTGGCTACACCTTC.

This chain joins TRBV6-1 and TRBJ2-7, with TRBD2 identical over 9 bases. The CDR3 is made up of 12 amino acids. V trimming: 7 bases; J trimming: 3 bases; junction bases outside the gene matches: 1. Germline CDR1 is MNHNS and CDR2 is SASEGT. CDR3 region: CASKAGGYEQYF. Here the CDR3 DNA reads TGTGCCAGCAAAGCGGGGGGCTACGAGCAGTACTTC.

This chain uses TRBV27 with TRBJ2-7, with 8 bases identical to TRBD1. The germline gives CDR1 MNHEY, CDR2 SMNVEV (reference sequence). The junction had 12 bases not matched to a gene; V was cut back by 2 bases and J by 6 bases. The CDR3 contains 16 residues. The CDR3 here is CASSLTGTGIITEQYF. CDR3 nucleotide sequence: TGTGCCAGCAGTTTAACTGGGACAGGAATCATCACCGAGCAGTACTTC.

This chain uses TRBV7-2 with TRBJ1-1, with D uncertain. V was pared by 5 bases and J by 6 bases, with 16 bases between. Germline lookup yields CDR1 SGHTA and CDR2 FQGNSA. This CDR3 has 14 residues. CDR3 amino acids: CASSGRSGGPEAFF. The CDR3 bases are TGTGCCAGCAGCGGACGGTCTGGAGGACCTGAAGCTTTCTTT.

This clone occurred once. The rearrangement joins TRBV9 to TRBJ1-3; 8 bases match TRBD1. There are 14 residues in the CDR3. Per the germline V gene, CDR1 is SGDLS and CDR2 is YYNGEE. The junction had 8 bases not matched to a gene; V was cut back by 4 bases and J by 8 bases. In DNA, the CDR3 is TGTGCCAGCAGCCCGACAGGGGCAGCAGACACCATATATTTT. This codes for CASSPTGAADTIYF.

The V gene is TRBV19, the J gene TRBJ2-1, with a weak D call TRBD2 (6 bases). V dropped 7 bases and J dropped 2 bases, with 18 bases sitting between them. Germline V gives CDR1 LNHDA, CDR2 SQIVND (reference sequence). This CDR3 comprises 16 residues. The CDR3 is CASTKEGSVPYNEQFF. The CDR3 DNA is TGTGCCAGTACCAAGGAGGGATCCGTCCCCTACAATGAGCAGTTCTTC.

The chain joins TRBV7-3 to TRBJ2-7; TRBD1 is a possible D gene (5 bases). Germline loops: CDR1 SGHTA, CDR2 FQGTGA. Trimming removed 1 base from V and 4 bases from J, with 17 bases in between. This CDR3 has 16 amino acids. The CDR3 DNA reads TGTGCCAGCAGCTTAAGAGCCGGAGACAGAGATTACGAGCAGTACTTC. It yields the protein CASSLRAGDRDYEQYF. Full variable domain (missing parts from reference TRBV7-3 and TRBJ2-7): GAGVSQTPSNKVTEKGKYVELRCDPISGHTALYWYRQSLGQGPEFLIYFQGTGAADDSGLPNDRFFAVRPEGSVSTLKIQRTERGDSAVYLCASSLRAGDRDYEQYFGPGTRLTVT.

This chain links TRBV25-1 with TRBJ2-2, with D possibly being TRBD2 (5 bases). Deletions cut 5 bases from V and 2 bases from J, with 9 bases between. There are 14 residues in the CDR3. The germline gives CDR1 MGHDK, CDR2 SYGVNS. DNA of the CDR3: TGTGCCAGCAGTACCGGGAAAAACACCGGGGAGCTGTTTTTT. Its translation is CASSTGKNTGELFF.

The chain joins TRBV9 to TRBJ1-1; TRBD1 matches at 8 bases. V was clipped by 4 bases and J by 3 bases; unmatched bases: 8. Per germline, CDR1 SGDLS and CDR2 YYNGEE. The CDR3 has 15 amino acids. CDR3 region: CASSPQGARDTEAFF. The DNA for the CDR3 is TGTGCCAGCAGCCCTCAGGGGGCTCGGGACACTGAAGCTTTCTTT.

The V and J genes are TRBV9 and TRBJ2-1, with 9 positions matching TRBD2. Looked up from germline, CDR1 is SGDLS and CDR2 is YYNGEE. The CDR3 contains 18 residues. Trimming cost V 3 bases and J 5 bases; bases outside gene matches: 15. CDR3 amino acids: CASSARGGGARMHNEQFF. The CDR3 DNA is TGTGCCAGCAGCGCCAGGGGCGGGGGGGCAAGGATGCACAATGAGCAGTTCTTC.

The chain's CDR3 is CASSLGDRVHTF. Written as DNA, the CDR3 is TGTGCCAGCAGCTTAGGTGACAGGGTCCACACCTTC. The rearrangement joins TRBV7-9 to TRBJ1-2, with TRBD1 identical over 7 bases. The CDR3 contains 12 residues. V gave up 1 base and J gave up 12 bases; unmatched junction bases: 5. Germline V gene sequence: CDR1 SEHNR, CDR2 FQNEAQ (reference sequence). The full variable domain, its missing parts supplied by reference TRBV7-9 and TRBJ1-2, is DTGVSQNPRHKITKRGQNVTFRCDPISEHNRLYWYRQTLGQGPEFLTYFQNEAQLEKSRLLSDRFSAERPKGSFSTLEIQRTEQGDSAMYLCASSLGDRVHTFGSGTRLTVV.

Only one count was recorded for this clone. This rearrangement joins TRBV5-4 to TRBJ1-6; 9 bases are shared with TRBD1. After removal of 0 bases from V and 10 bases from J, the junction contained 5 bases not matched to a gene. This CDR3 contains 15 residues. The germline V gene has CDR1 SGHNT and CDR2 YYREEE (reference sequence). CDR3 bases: TGTGCCAGCAGCTTGGTCGGGACAGGGAACTCACCCCTCCACTTT. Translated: CASSLVGTGNSPLHF.

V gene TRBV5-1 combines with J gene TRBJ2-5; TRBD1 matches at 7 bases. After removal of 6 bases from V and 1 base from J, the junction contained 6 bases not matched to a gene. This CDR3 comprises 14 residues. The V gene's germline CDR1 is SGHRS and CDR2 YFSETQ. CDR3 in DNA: TGCGCCAGCACCACGGACAGGATCCAAGAGACCCAGTACTTC. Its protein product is CASTTDRIQETQYF.

The CDR3 spells CASSRRDRDYGYTF. DNA of the CDR3: TGCGCCAGCAGCCGCCGGGACAGGGACTATGGCTACACCTTC. The J gene is TRBJ1-2, the V gene TRBV4-1; 9 bases line up with TRBD1. The ends lost 4 bases at V and 3 bases at J; junction bases unmatched: 3. Germline assignment: CDR1 MGHRA and CDR2 YSYEKL. CDR3 length equals 14 residues.

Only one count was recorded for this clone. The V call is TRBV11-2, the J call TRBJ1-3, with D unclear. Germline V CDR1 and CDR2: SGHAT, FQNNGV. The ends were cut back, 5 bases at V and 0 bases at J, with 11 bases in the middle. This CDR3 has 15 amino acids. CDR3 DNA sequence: TGTGCCAGCAGCCCCCCCGGTCACTCTGGAAACACCATATATTTT. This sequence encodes CASSPPGHSGNTIYF.

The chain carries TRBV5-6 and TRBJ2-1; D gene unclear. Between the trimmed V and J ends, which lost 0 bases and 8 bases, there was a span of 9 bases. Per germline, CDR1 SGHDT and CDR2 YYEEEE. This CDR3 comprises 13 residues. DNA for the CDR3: TGTGCCAGCAGCTTGGCCAGGTTCCATGAGCAGTTCTTC. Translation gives CASSLARFHEQFF.

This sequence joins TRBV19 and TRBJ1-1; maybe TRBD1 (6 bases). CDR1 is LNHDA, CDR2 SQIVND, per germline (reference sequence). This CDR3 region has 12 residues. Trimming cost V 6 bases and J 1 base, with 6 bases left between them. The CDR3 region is CASRGANTEAFF. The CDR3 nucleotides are TGTGCCAGTAGGGGGGCGAACACTGAAGCTTTCTTT.

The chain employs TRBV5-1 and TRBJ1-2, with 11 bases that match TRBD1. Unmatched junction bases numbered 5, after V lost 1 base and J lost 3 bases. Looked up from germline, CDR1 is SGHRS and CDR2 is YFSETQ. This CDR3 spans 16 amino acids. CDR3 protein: CASSLLSGQGDYGYTF. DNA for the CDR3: TGCGCCAGCAGCTTGTTGTCGGGACAGGGGGACTATGGCTACACCTTC.

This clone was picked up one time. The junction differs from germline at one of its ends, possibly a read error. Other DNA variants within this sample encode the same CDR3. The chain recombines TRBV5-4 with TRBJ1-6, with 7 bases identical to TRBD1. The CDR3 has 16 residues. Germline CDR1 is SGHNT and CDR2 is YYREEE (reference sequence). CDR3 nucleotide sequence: TGCGCCAGCAGCTTGAGTGACGAGGGGGCCTACTCACCCCTCCACTTT. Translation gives CASSLSDEGAYSPLHF. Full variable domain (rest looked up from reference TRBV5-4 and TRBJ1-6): ETGVTQSPTHLIKTRGQQVTLRCSSQSGHNTVSWYQQALGQGPQFIFQYYREEENGRGNFPPRFSGLQFPNYSSELNVNALELDDSALYLCASSLSDEGAYSPLHFGNGTRLTVT.

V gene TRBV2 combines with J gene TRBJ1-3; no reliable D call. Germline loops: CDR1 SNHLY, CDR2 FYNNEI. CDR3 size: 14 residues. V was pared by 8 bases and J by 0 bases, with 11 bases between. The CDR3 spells CASYTGFSGNTIYF. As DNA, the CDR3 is TGTGCCAGCTATACGGGTTTCTCTGGAAACACCATATATTTT.

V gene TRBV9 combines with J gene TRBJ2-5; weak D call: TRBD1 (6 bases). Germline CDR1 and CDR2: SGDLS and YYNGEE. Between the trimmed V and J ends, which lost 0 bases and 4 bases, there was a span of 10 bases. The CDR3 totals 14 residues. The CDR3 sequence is CASSVEGVGETQYF. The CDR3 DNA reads TGTGCCAGCAGCGTAGAGGGGGTGGGAGAGACCCAGTACTTC.

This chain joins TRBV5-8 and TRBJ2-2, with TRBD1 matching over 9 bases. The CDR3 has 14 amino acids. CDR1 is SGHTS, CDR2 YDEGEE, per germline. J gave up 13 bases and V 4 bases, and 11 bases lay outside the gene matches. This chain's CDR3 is CASSPRGGQGRLFF. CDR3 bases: TGTGCCAGCAGCCCCAGAGGGGGACAGGGACGGCTGTTTTTT. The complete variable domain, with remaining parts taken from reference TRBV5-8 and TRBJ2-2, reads EAGVTQSPTHLIKTRGQQATLRCSPISGHTSVYWYQQALGLGLQFLLWYDEGEERNRGNFPPRFSGRQFPNYSSELNVNALELEDSALYLCASSPRGGQGRLFFGEGSRLTVL.